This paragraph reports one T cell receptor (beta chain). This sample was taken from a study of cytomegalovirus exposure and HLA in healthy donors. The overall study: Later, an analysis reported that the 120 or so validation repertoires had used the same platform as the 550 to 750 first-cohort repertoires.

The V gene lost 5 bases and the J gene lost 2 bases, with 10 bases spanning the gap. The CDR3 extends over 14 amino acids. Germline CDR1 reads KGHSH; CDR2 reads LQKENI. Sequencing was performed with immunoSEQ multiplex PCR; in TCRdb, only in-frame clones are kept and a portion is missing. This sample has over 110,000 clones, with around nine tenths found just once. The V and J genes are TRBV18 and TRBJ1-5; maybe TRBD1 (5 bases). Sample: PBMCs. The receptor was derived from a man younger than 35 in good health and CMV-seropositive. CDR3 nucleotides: TGTGCCAGCTCAGTATCGGGGGGCAATCAGCCCCAGCATTTT. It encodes CASSVSGGNQPQHF.